The 4 T cell receptor beta chains listed next were all sequenced from one sample in a study of cytomegalovirus exposure and HLA in healthy donors. PCR primers comprised 60 Vbeta and 13 Jbeta primers. The table came from immunoSEQ multiplex PCR; TCRdb's copy has only in-frame clones and leaves some out. The table has 150,000 or so clones, roughly four fifths seen once. The material sequenced was PBMCs. These receptors were collected from a young man in good health and CMV-seropositive.

The rearrangement uses TRBV28 and TRBJ2-7; 8 bases fit TRBD1. Germline CDR1 and CDR2: MDHEN and SYDVKM. The CDR3 has 15 residues. After removal of 8 bases from V and 0 bases from J, the junction contained 9 bases not matched to a gene. The CDR3 protein is CASRTAGQASYEQYF. Here the CDR3 DNA reads TGTGCCAGCCGGACGGCGGGACAGGCCTCCTACGAGCAGTACTTC. Variable domain in full (rest from reference TRBV28 and TRBJ2-7): DVKVTQSSRYLVKRTGEKVFLECVQDMDHENMFWYRQDPGLGLRLIYFSYDVKMKEKGDIPEGYSVSREKKERFSLILESASTNQTSMYLCASRTAGQASYEQYFGPGTRLTVT.

The chain combines TRBV6-5 with TRBJ1-2; D may be TRBD1 (5 bases). V was cut by 4 bases and J by 4 bases, with 13 bases left in between. There are 14 residues in the CDR3. Germline CDR1 reads MNHEY; CDR2 reads SVGAGI. The CDR3 loop reads CASSSIQGFYGYTF. The DNA for the CDR3 is TGTGCCAGCAGTTCAATTCAGGGTTTCTATGGCTACACCTTC.

The chain joins TRBV6-5 to TRBJ2-7; D may be TRBD1 (5 bases). Between the trimmed V and J ends, which lost 6 bases and 3 bases, there was a span of 12 bases. The CDR3 length is 13 residues. Germline CDR1 is MNHEY and CDR2 is SVGAGI. CDR3 protein: CASRRTGGYEQYF. The CDR3, as DNA: TGTGCCAGCAGACGCACAGGCGGCTACGAGCAGTACTTC.

The V gene is TRBV5-8, the J gene TRBJ1-1; 8 bases align to TRBD1. Germline-derived CDR1 and CDR2 are SGHTS and YDEGEE. The CDR3 loop spans 17 amino acids. After removal of 6 bases from V and 6 bases from J, the junction contained 19 bases not matched to a gene. CDR3 nucleotides: TGTGCCAGCAAATCCATTGGACAGGGCTTTCTTAGGGCTGAAGCTTTCTTT. It translates to CASKSIGQGFLRAEAFF.